Listed here is a single T cell receptor (beta chain). Its antigen remains undetermined. No much larger clonotype is one base removed from it; base qualities were not supplied. The data were taken from a study of blood T cell repertoires in COVID-19 (dated by TCRdb to 2019 to 2021). Regarding the research as a whole: Collaborator samples came from the United States, Italy and Spain and covered acute and convalescent phases of COVID-19. The samples were drawn from the first 160 participants of the ongoing ImmuneRACE study and from 950 to 1,500 subjects provided by 6 global collaborators. The prospective study material was composed of cDNA or gDNA derived from T cells, B-cell-depleted T cells, or PBMCs. Deeply sampled blood TCRbeta repertoires from subjects exposed to, actively infected with, or recovered from COVID-19 were included in the dataset. HLA class I and class II types, where available, came from metadata supplied by the sample provider rather than from assay-based typing. Sample metadata almost always included a de-identified subject ID, COVID-19 status, age in years and sex. A freely available public database, intended as a resource for researchers studying the immune response to SARS-CoV-2, is where the repertoires were released.

TCRbeta CDR3 regions were amplified from genomic DNA by means of the immunoSEQ Assay, a bias-controlled multiplex PCR. In the paper's pipeline: Within the assay, amplification of reference gene primers was used to estimate how many nucleated cells each sample contained. To quantify the absolute abundance of each unique TCRbeta CDR3 rearrangement, sequence reads were collapsed and filtered. For each sample, productive Simpson clonality was calculated by taking the square root of Simpson's diversity index across productive rearrangements. Entries here come from immuneACCESS through TCRdb and include only in-frame sequences with V and J called. Some clones fail to appear in such tables; in the studies checked, an unresolved V gene covers under half of the shortfall, and the cause of the remainder is unknown. V and J calls and clone size follow that table, whereas D and trimming were derived from the DNA. In all, the sample holds under 300,000 clones, and 87% of those were seen once. Just under 6.5% of the sample is in the top ten clones.

Looking up the germline V gene yields CDR1 SNHLY and CDR2 FYNNEI. Trimming at the junction amounts to 8 bases on V and 8 bases on J, and the germline ends lie 21 bases apart. The cysteine opens and the phenylalanine closes a CDR3 of 14 amino acids. Just the 42-base CDR3 DNA is kept, in frame starting at base 1. Enrolling through a virtual design, the prospective study's participants ranged in age from about 18 to 89 years and lived across roughly 23 United States geographic areas. To assign participants to cohorts, the prospective study relied on clinical history that participants themselves reported in a screening survey and a study questionnaire. In the prospective study, mobile phlebotomists collected whole blood, serum and a nasopharyngeal or oropharyngeal swab from each participant. Additional blood draws and questionnaires over a 2-month period could optionally be provided by prospective study participants. Blood samples from the prospective study were shipped frozen or at room temperature prior to DNA extraction.

The paper as a whole reports these results and caveats: Clinical and demographic metadata were provided uncurated, with the amount varying by source and participant.

The sequence was collected from a woman in her 30s with acute COVID-19. Sequencing was carried out using PBMCs or T cells enriched from blood (not recorded which). The rearrangement combines TRBV2 with TRBJ1-2, and possibly TRBD1, on 6 matching bases. The CDR3 reads as follows: CASANTGNYVGYTF. The nucleotide sequence reads as follows: TGTGCCAGCGCGAACACAGGGAACTATGTGGGCTACACCTTC.